A selection of T cell receptor beta chains follows, all from one sample in a study of CD8+ T cells in alopecia areata. Method: immunoSEQ multiplex PCR; TCRdb's copy keeps in-frame clones and lacks some. Altogether 150,000 to 200,000 clones are present, roughly 64% being singletons, with the ten largest covering roughly 12%. The sequences come from CD8+ T cells sorted from blood, collected at week 24, from a patient treated with tofacitinib. The origin of the receptors is a human donor with alopecia areata. Each CDR3 is given with its conserved first and last residue. D genes are given only for firm matches. A row's size may be missing; if present it is once, few, many or a size class.

J gene | D gene | V gene | clone size | CDR3 DNA | CDR3 protein
TRBJ2-2 | . | TRBV6-4 | . | TGTGCCAGCAGTCCGCAGTCGGGGGCAACCGGGGAGCTGTTTTTT | CASSPQSGATGELFF
TRBJ1-1 | . | TRBV23-1 | . | TGCGCCAGCAGTCAATCTCCCGGGGACACTGAAGCTTTCTTT | CASSQSPGDTEAFF
TRBJ2-5 | TRBD2 | TRBV7-2 | few | TGTGCCAGCAGCTTCCGACCGGGACTAGCGGGACTCGGGGAGACCCAGTACTTC | CASSFRPGLAGLGETQYF
TRBJ1-6 | . | TRBV7-9 | . | TGTGCCAGCAGCTCTCCACCGGGGGGCTGGGGTTCACCCCTCCACTTT | CASSSPPGGWGSPLHF
TRBJ2-1 | . | TRBV6-5 | . | TGTGCCAGCAGTTACGATGACCTAGTCGATGAGCAGTTCTTC | CASSYDDLVDEQFF
TRBJ2-3 | . | TRBV2 | once | TGTGCCAGCAGTGAACTCGAGAGCACAGATACGCAGTATTTT | CASSELESTDTQYF
TRBJ2-5 | TRBD2 | TRBV27 | . | TGTGCCAGCAGTTTACAGAGCGGACTAGCGGGGCAAGAGACCCAGTACTTC | CASSLQSGLAGQETQYF
TRBJ2-1 | . | TRBV5-1 | . | TGCGCCAGCAGCTTGGCCGTGGGGGGAAATGAGCAGTTCTTC | CASSLAVGGNEQFF
TRBJ1-6 | . | TRBV6-4 | . | TGTGCCAGCAGTGAACGAGGGGACTTCCATAATTCACCCCTCCACTTT | CASSERGDFHNSPLHF
TRBJ1-1 | . | TRBV30 | few | TGTGCCTGGAGGCGGGCCGCGGCCCCATCGATGTCGGCTTTCTTT | CAWRRAAAPSMSAFF
TRBJ2-1 | TRBD2 | TRBV29-1 | . | TGCAGCGTTTGGGGCGGGGGGGACAATGAGCAGTTCTTC | CSVWGGGDNEQFF
TRBJ2-1 | . | TRBV10-2 | . | TGCGCCAGCAGTCCCGGAGGGCTTAGCTCCTACAATGAGCAGTTCTTC | CASSPGGLSSYNEQFF
TRBJ1-4 | . | TRBV7-6 | . | TGTGCCAGCAGCTTAGAATTCGGTCAGAATGAAAAACTGTTTTTT | CASSLEFGQNEKLFF
TRBJ2-5 | . | TRBV9 | . | TGTGCCAGCAGCGTGTACGGTGGGGGGCTCCAAGAGACCCAGTACTTC | CASSVYGGGLQETQYF
TRBJ2-1 | TRBD1 | TRBV7-3 | . | TGTGCCAGCAGCTTGGGACAGGGGAGGAATGAGCAGTTCTTC | CASSLGQGRNEQFF
TRBJ1-2 | . | TRBV9 | . | TGTGCCAGCAGCTTCGGACAGCGAGGGTCGGGCTACACCTTC | CASSFGQRGSGYTF
TRBJ2-7 | TRBD1 | TRBV30 | . | TGTGCCTGGAGTCCGGGACAGATGACCTACGAGCAGTACTTC | CAWSPGQMTYEQYF
TRBJ2-3 | TRBD2 | TRBV7-9 | . | TGTGCCAGCAACGGACGAACGGGGGGAAGAACAGATACGCAGTATTTT | CASNGRTGGRTDTQYF
TRBJ1-4 | TRBD1 | TRBV29-1 | . | TGCAGCGCTGCAACAGGGGATAATGAAAAACTGTTTTTT | CSAATGDNEKLFF